A selection of T cell receptor beta chains follows, all from one sample in a study of patients and donors after allogeneic stem cell transplantation. MiXCR, run by TCRdb on the RT-PCR reads, gives a single entry per CDR3 protein. The sample records some 960,000 distinct CDR3 sequences, around 17% being singletons. The specimen sequenced was blood, either unsorted or a sorted T cell fraction (not recorded which). The receptor source for this set is a human donor who was either an allogeneic HSCT recipient or a stem cell or donor lymphocyte infusion donor (not recorded which). It is not recorded whose cells these are; they may come from a transplant donor. Both conserved end residues are part of each CDR3. A D gene is named only where the DNA matches it firmly. Rows give clone size only sometimes, using once, few, many, or a class for an expanded clone.

length	D	V	J	size	DNA	CDR3
15	TRBD2	TRBV20-1	TRBJ2-3	few	TGCAGTGCTCGCGGACTAGCGGGACCCACAGATACGCAGTATTTT	CSARGLAGPTDTQYF
18	-	TRBV6-2/TRBV6-3	TRBJ2-1	-	TGTGCCAGCAGTTACGACTCGTTAGCGGTATCAACCTACAATGAGCAGTTCTTC	CASSYDSLAVSTYNEQFF
14	TRBD2	TRBV10-3	TRBJ2-3	many	TGTGCCATCAGTGATTCGGGAGGGGAAGATACGCAGTATTTT	CAISDSGGEDTQYF
15	TRBD1	TRBV27	TRBJ2-6	-	TGTGCCAGCAGTTTATCCGGGACAGGGGTTCCCGTCCTGACTTTC	CASSLSGTGVPVLTF
14	-	TRBV18	TRBJ2-7	many	TGTGCCAGCTCACCAGGCAGGACCTCCTACGAGCAGTACTTC	CASSPGRTSYEQYF
15	-	TRBV5-6	TRBJ2-3	-	TGTGCCAGCAGCGTGCGGCTAATGGTAGCAGATACGCAGTATTTT	CASSVRLMVADTQYF
17	-	TRBV6-1	TRBJ1-5	once	TGTGCCAGCAGTGAATCAGCCGGAAGAGGGATAGGTCAGCCCCAGCATTTT	CASSESAGRGIGQPQHF
12	-	TRBV20-1	TRBJ2-7	-	TGCAGTGCTCATCCAGGGACCTACGAGCAGTACTTC	CSAHPGTYEQYF
14	-	TRBV20-1	TRBJ1-5	few	TGCAGTGCTTCGGAGCATAGGAGCAATCAGCCCCAGCATTTT	CSASEHRSNQPQHF
13	-	TRBV20-1	TRBJ1-1	many	TGCAGTGCTACGGAAGGGGTGAACACTGAAGCTTTCTTT	CSATEGVNTEAFF
15	-	TRBV5-1	TRBJ1-6	many	TGCGCCAGCAGCTTCTTGGGTAGCGAAAATTCACCCCTCCACTTT	CASSFLGSENSPLHF
13	TRBD1	TRBV3-1	TRBJ1-1	-	TGTGCCAGCAGCCAACATCAGGGGGCTGAAGCTTTCTTT	CASSQHQGAEAFF
13	-	TRBV7-9	TRBJ1-4	-	TGTGCCAGCAGCTTCGTCCCCCCGGAAAAACTGTTTTTT	CASSFVPPEKLFF